The sequence of this TCR beta chain was determined in a study of OX40 agonist ivuxolimab in advanced cancers. Study results and limitations: There were, on average, more expanded clones in CD8+ T cells than in CD4+.

CDR1 is LNHNV, CDR2 YYDKDF, per germline (reference sequence). V was pared by 8 bases and J by 8 bases, with 17 bases of the junction left unmatched. The CDR3 contains 17 residues. Clones were sequenced by immunoSEQ multiplex PCR, and TCRdb holds only the in-frame ones, with some missing. The sample consists of 35,000 to 45,000 clones, over 75% of them appearing once. Worth noting for this clone: Its specificity is not known.

This TCR came from an adult with an advanced solid tumor such as melanoma, head and neck, liver or kidney cancer. V usage is TRBV15 and J usage is TRBJ2-1; 11 bases fit TRBD2. This specimen was CD4+ or CD8+ T cells sorted from blood, taken in a trial of the OX40 agonist ivuxolimab. CDR3 loop: CATLGTVLAGGIDEQFF. In nucleotides, the CDR3 is TGTGCCACCTTAGGTACGGTTCTAGCGGGGGGAATCGATGAGCAGTTCTTC.